Listed here is a single TCR beta chain. What antigen it recognizes has not been identified. The sample holds no much larger clone one base away, and base qualities are not on file. Library generation was performed with PCR. At the Johns Hopkins FTIC core, DNA from the cultured CD4+ T cells underwent TCR sequencing with the Oncomine TCR Beta short-read assay. The QIAamp micro DNA kit was used to extract genomic DNA from the cultured CD4+ T cells. Oncomine TCR Beta libraries made from cultured CD4+ T cells were pooled using unique dual indexes and sequenced on an Illumina iSeq 100. The authors' pipeline ran thus. Non-productive sequences were filtered out, and CDR3s that did not start with C, did not end with F or W, or were shorter than 7 amino acids were discarded. Antigen-specific clonotypes were identified with the MANAFEST web application by comparing peptide-stimulated wells with reference and other culture wells. An FDR below 0.05, an odds ratio above 5, and a productive frequency above 0.1% in at least two of three replicate wells were required for clones to be considered positive. Cross-reactive clonotypes were defined as significantly expanded in both SARS-CoV-2 spike wells and at least one common cold coronavirus spike condition. Similarity between CDR3 sequences was evaluated in R version 3.6.1 using Levenshtein distances (stringdist) and unrooted phylogenetic trees (ape). The public sequencing data were trimmed at Q25 with fastp and processed into clonotypes with MiXCR by TCRdb, which kept only in-frame beta chains. All rows with the same CDR3 protein become a single entry with the most common DNA and genes. Here the V and J calls rest on TCRdb's processing, not on the authors' analysis. The sample profile shows 25,000 to 30,000 distinct CDR3 sequences; 55% to 80% of them were found once. Together, the top ten hold roughly 17% of the sample.

The sample originates from a study of vaccination and CD4 T cells after COVID-19 (dated by TCRdb to between 2021 and 2022). For the study in its entirety: The convalescent cohort comprised six males and four females, including two Hispanic individuals, seven Caucasians, two Asians and one multiracial person. Post-vaccine blood samples were collected a median of around 10 weeks after the second vaccine dose, ranging from roughly 13 to 241 days. In control cultures, a CEFX viral epitope pool was used as positive control, an HIV-1 Nef peptide pool was used as negative control, or no peptide was added. Post-COVID blood samples from convalescent patients were collected a median of around 110 days after diagnosis, with a range of roughly 35 to 161 days. Participants got two doses of the Pfizer-BioNTech BNT162b2 vaccine (n=8) or two doses of the Moderna mRNA-1273 vaccine (n=2). The cultures were stimulated with overlapping spike peptide pools from SARS-CoV-2 and from the common cold coronaviruses HCoV-NL63, HCoV-OC43 and HCoV-229E. The spike-specific CD4+ TCR repertoire was compared before and after mRNA vaccination in approximately ten COVID-19 convalescent patients and a few infection-naive healthy vaccine recipients. Beyond this particular receptor, the publication reports: Of the vaccine-specific clones found in convalescent patients, nearly all (304 of 307) were mono-reactive for SARS-CoV-2 spike instead of being cross-reactive with common cold coronaviruses. Among convalescent patients, a median approximately 88% of the SARS-CoV-2-reactive clones seen after vaccination appeared only after vaccination, which suggests priming specific to the vaccine. Although the median number of SARS-CoV-2-reactive clonotypes went up from roughly 20 after infection to 35 to 40 after vaccination, the increase was not significant. Only a relatively small number of convalescent patients were included in the study, and early timepoints following natural infection were not analyzed.

CDR1 LNHDA and CDR2 SQIVND were looked up in the germline V gene (reference sequence). V sheds 5 bases and J sheds 1 base, leaving 20 bases between their ends. The CDR3 starts with the cysteine, ends with the phenylalanine, and has 17 residues. Only the CDR3 DNA stays, 51 bases, in frame from base 1. The intended sense of this specimen's treatment or condition label: approximately 10-day PBMC culture with coronavirus spike peptide pools or control peptides (ViraFEST assay). The study used the ViraFEST assay, which expanded antigen-specific T cells with peptide pools and then identified expanded clonotypes by TCR sequencing. Negative nucleocapsid antibody tests before and after vaccination confirmed that the healthy vaccine recipients had no prior SARS-CoV-2 infection. PBMCs were cultured at 1.5 million to 2 million per well in IMDM supplemented with 5% human AB serum and 10 IU/ml IL-2, with approximately 10 ug/ml peptide pools added. On days 3 and 7, half of the culture medium was replaced with fresh IL-2-containing medium. CD4+ T cells were isolated after roughly nine days of culture through negative selection using the EasySep CD4+ T cell isolation kit. PBMCs were separated from whole blood using Ficoll-Paque Plus gradient centrifugation and then either used fresh or cryopreserved at -140C. Triplicate wells were generally used for each culture condition.

This material consisted of CD4+ T cells from blood, cultured in vitro, taken after SARS-CoV-2 vaccination. The source is a human donor who received a COVID-19 vaccine. Here the chain combines TRBV19 and TRBJ1-1; matching of 6 bases hints at TRBD1 as the D gene. The DNA sequence follows: TGTGCCAGTAGTCCCCAAGGGCCCAGGGGTGGGAACACTGAAGCTTTCTTT. This codes for CASSPQGPRGGNTEAFF. The variable domain in full, with residues beyond the CDR3 obtained from the reference TRBV19 and TRBJ1-1 genes, is DGGITQSPKYLFRKEGQNVTLSCEQNLNHDAMYWYRQDPGQGLRLIYYSQIVNDFQKGDIAEGYSVSREKKESFPLTVTSAQKNPTAFYLCASSPQGPRGGNTEAFFGQGTRLTVV.